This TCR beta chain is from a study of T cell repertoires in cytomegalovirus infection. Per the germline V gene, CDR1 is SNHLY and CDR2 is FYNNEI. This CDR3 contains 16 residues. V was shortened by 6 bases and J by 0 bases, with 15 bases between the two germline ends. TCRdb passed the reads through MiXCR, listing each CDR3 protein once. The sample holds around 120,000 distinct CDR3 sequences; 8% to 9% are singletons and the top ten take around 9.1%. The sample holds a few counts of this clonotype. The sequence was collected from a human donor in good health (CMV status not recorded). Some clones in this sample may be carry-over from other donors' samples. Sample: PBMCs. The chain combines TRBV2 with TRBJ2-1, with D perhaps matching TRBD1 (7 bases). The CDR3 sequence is CASRGGAGGSYNEQFF. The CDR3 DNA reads TGTGCCAGCAGGGGCGGGGCAGGGGGCTCCTACAATGAGCAGTTCTTC. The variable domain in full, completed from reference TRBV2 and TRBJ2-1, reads EPEVTQTPSHQVTQMGQEVILRCVPISNHLYFYWYRQILGQKVEFLVSFYNNEISEKSEIFDDQFSVERPDGSNFTLKIRSTKLEDSAMYFCASRGGAGGSYNEQFFGPGTRLTVL.